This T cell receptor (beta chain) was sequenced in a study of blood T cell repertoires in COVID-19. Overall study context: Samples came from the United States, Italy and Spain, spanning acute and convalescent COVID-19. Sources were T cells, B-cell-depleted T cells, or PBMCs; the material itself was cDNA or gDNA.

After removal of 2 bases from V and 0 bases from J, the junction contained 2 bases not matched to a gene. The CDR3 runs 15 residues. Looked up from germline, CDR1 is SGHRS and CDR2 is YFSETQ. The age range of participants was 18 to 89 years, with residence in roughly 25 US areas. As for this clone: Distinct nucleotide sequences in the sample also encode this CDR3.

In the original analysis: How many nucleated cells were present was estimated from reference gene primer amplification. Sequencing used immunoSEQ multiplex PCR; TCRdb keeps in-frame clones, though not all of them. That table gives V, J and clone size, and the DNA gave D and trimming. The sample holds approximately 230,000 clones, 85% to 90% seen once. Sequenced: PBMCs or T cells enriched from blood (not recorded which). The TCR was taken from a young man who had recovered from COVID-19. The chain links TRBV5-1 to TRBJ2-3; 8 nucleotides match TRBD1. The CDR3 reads CASSLGQGSTDTQYF. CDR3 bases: TGCGCCAGCAGCTTAGGACAGGGCAGCACAGATACGCAGTATTTT.